These T cell receptor beta chains were read from a single sample in a study of cytomegalovirus exposure and HLA in healthy donors. Using immunoSEQ multiplex PCR, the repertoire was profiled, and TCRdb retains in-frame clones only, with some absent. There are over 70,000 clones in the sample; roughly 80% occur only once, and 3% to 4.5% lies in the top ten. Sequencing was done on a sample of PBMCs. The receptors were sampled from a man aged 25 to 40 in good health and CMV-seronegative. Each CDR3 is given with its conserved first and last residue. Each record gives: J gene, D gene, V gene, clone size, CDR3 protein, CDR3 DNA. A D gene is named only where the DNA matches it firmly. Expanded clones are given a class, and other clones once, few, many or no size at all.

TRBJ2-2 - TRBV9 - CASSPYTGELFF TGTGCCAGCAGCCCCTACACCGGGGAGCTGTTTTTT
TRBJ2-5 TRBD1 TRBV10-2 - CASRGQAQETQYF TGCGCCAGCAGGGGACAGGCTCAAGAGACCCAGTACTTC
TRBJ1-2 TRBD1 TRBV30 - CAWSLWGQGSYGYTF TGTGCCTGGAGCCTCTGGGGACAGGGGAGCTATGGCTACACCTTC
TRBJ1-2 - TRBV11-2 few CASRWAGGGGYTF TGTGCCAGCAGATGGGCCGGGGGAGGTGGCTACACCTTC
TRBJ1-1 TRBD1 TRBV6-5 - CASRTGERNTEAFF TGTGCCAGCAGGACAGGGGAGAGGAACACTGAAGCTTTCTTT
TRBJ1-1 - TRBV6-1 once CATKQGRENTEAFF TGTGCCACCAAACAGGGACGGGAGAACACTGAAGCTTTCTTT
TRBJ2-5 TRBD2 TRBV7-2 - CASSRQAGWGGETQYF TGTGCCAGCAGCAGACAAGCGGGATGGGGGGGAGAGACCCAGTACTTC
TRBJ1-2 - TRBV6-5 - CASSYDRNYGYTF TGTGCCAGCAGTTACGACAGAAACTATGGCTACACCTTC
TRBJ2-3 - TRBV25-1 - CASSVLQVVDTQYF TGTGCCAGCAGTGTTCTTCAGGTCGTAGATACGCAGTATTTT
TRBJ1-1 - TRBV2 few CASSEGDFEAFF TGTGCCAGCAGTGAAGGCGACTTTGAAGCTTTCTTT
TRBJ1-2 TRBD1 TRBV7-8 - CASSSGQGKAVGYTF TGTGCCAGCAGCTCGGGACAGGGAAAAGCGGTTGGCTACACCTTC
TRBJ1-2 - TRBV6-1 - CASSGTVPALSCGYTF TGTGCCAGCAGTGGGACAGTGCCAGCGCTCTCGTGCGGCTACACCTTC
TRBJ2-7 - TRBV6-5 once CASSYSTGFYEQYF TGTGCCAGCAGTTACTCTACAGGGTTCTACGAGCAGTACTTC
TRBJ2-6 - TRBV7-8 - CATEAPTPSGANVLTF TGTGCCACGGAGGCTCCCACCCCGTCTGGGGCCAACGTCCTGACTTTC
TRBJ1-1 - TRBV6-1 - CASSHDRENTEAFF TGTGCCAGCAGTCACGACAGAGAGAACACTGAAGCTTTCTTT
TRBJ1-2 - TRBV7-8 - CASSLVLRVTENYGYTF TGTGCCAGCAGCTTAGTTCTGCGTGTAACAGAGAATTATGGCTACACCTTC
TRBJ2-7 - TRBV28 - CASSSSENPSYEQYF TGTGCCAGCAGTTCGAGCGAGAACCCATCCTACGAGCAGTACTTC
TRBJ2-7 - TRBV6-1 - CASSEVVFYEQYF TGTGCCAGCAGTGAAGTGGTATTCTACGAGCAGTACTTC
TRBJ2-1 TRBD2 TRBV5-1 - CASSETSGRNNEQFF TGCGCCAGCAGCGAGACTAGCGGGAGAAACAATGAGCAGTTCTTC
TRBJ1-5 - TRBV30 - CAWSVRGHNNQPQHF TGTGCCTGGAGTGTAAGGGGACACAATAATCAGCCCCAGCATTTT
TRBJ1-3 - TRBV6-6 - CATSPGGNPSGNTIYF TGTGCCACAAGCCCGGGGGGCAATCCCTCTGGAAACACCATATATTTT
TRBJ2-3 - TRBV2 - CASSETVTDTQYF TGTGCCAGCAGTGAAACAGTCACAGATACGCAGTATTTT
TRBJ2-3 TRBD2 TRBV28 once CASSIGTSGRVKEDTQYF TGTGCCAGCAGTATCGGGACTAGCGGGAGAGTGAAGGAAGATACGCAGTATTTT
TRBJ2-4 TRBD1 TRBV5-1 once CASSWTGNGNIQYF TGCGCCAGCAGCTGGACAGGGAATGGGAACATTCAGTACTTC
TRBJ1-1 - TRBV4-1 - CASSHLLGGVNTEAFF TGCGCCAGCAGCCACCTATTAGGGGGAGTGAACACTGAAGCTTTCTTT
TRBJ1-2 - TRBV5-4 - CASSLGEAAVYGYTF TGTGCCAGCAGCTTGGGGGAGGCCGCTGTCTATGGCTACACCTTC
TRBJ2-5 TRBD1 TRBV9 - CASSVGAQGAFGETQYF TGTGCCAGCAGCGTAGGGGCCCAGGGGGCTTTTGGTGAGACCCAGTACTTC
TRBJ1-2 - TRBV7-8 - CASSQQTNYGYTF TGTGCCAGCAGCCAACAGACTAACTATGGCTACACCTTC
TRBJ2-2 TRBD2 TRBV5-1 - CASSLRTSGETGELFF TGCGCCAGCAGCCTAAGGACTAGCGGGGAGACCGGGGAGCTGTTTTTT
TRBJ1-2 - TRBV5-1 - CASSFSLQPNYGYTF TGCGCCAGCAGCTTTAGCTTGCAACCTAACTATGGCTACACCTTC
TRBJ1-1 - TRBV6-6 - CASADRSSLNTEAFF TGTGCCAGCGCCGACAGGTCGTCACTGAACACTGAAGCTTTCTTT
TRBJ1-2 TRBD1 TRBV7-2 - CASSPYLTGGNYGYTF TGTGCCAGCAGCCCTTATCTCACAGGGGGGAACTATGGCTACACCTTC
TRBJ1-1 - TRBV10-3 - CAISESGGANTEAFF TGTGCCATCAGTGAGTCTGGGGGCGCGAACACTGAAGCTTTCTTT
TRBJ2-1 TRBD2 TRBV19 - CASSIPGGPYNEQFF TGTGCCAGTAGTATACCGGGAGGCCCCTACAATGAGCAGTTCTTC
TRBJ2-3 TRBD2 TRBV28 - CASSLRLASTDTQYF TGTGCCAGCAGTTTACGACTAGCCAGCACAGATACGCAGTATTTT
TRBJ1-2 - TRBV11-2 - CASSLDDRNYTF TGTGCCAGCAGCTTAGACGACAGGAACTACACCTTC